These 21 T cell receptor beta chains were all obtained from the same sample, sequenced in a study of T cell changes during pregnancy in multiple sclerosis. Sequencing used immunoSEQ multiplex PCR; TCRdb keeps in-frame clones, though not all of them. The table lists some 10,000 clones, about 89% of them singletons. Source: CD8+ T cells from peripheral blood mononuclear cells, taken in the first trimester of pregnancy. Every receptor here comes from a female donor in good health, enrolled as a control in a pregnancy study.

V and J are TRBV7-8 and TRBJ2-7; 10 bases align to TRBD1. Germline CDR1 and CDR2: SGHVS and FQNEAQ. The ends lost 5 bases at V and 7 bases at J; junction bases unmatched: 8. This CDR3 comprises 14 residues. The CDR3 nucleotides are TGTGCCAGCAGCGTAAGACAGGGGGCCGAGGAGCAGTACTTC. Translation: CASSVRQGAEEQYF.

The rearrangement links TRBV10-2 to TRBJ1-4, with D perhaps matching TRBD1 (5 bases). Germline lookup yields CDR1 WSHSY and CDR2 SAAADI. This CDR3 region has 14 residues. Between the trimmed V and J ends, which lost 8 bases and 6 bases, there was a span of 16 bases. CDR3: CASGLGTGDEKLFF. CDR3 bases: TGCGCCAGCGGATTAGGGACTGGGGATGAAAAACTGTTTTTT.

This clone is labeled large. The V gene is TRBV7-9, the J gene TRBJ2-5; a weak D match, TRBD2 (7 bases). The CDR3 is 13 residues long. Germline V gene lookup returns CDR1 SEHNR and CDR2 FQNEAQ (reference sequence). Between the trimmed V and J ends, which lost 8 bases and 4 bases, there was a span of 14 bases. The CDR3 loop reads CASRGGARETQYF. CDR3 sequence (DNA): TGTGCCAGCCGAGGGGGGGCCCGAGAGACCCAGTACTTC. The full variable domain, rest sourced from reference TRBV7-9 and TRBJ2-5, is DTGVSQNPRHKITKRGQNVTFRCDPISEHNRLYWYRQTLGQGPEFLTYFQNEAQLEKSRLLSDRFSAERPKGSFSTLEIQRTEQGDSAMYLCASRGGARETQYFGPGTRLLVL.

The CDR3 DNA sequence: TGTGCCAGCAGTGGACAGGGGGCAATAGATGGCTACACCTTC. It translates to CASSGQGAIDGYTF. V gene TRBV25-1 combines with J gene TRBJ1-2; 10 nucleotides agree with TRBD1. The junction had 5 bases not matched to a gene; V was cut back by 4 bases and J by 6 bases. Germline lookup yields CDR1 MGHDK and CDR2 SYGVNS. The CDR3 is 14 amino acids.

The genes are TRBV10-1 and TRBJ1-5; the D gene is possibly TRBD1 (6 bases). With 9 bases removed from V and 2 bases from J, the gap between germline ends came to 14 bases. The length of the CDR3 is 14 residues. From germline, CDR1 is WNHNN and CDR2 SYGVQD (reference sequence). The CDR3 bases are TGCGCCAGAGCCAGGGGTTGGGGCAATCAGCCCCAGCATTTT. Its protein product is CARARGWGNQPQHF.

CDR3 amino acids: CANRHRATNEKLFF. The CDR3 DNA is TGTGCCAACCGACACAGGGCAACTAATGAAAAACTGTTTTTT. The rearrangement uses TRBV7-3 and TRBJ1-4; a weak D match, TRBD1 (6 bases). Germline V gives CDR1 SGHTA, CDR2 FQGTGA. This CDR3 has 14 amino acids. V was cut by 10 bases and J by 0 bases, with 12 bases left in between.

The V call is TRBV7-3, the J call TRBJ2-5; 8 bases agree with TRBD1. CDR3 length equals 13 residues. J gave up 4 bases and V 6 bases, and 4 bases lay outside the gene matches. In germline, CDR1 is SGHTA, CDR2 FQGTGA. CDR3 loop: CASSSGTGETQYF. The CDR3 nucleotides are TGTGCCAGCAGTTCGGGGACAGGAGAGACCCAGTACTTC.

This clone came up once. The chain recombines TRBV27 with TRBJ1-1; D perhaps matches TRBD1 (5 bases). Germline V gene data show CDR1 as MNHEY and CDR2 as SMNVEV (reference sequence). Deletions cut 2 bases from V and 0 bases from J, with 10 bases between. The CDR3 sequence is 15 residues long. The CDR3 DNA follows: TGTGCCAGCAGTTTAAGATTCAGGGTGAACACTGAAGCTTTCTTT. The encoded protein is CASSLRFRVNTEAFF.

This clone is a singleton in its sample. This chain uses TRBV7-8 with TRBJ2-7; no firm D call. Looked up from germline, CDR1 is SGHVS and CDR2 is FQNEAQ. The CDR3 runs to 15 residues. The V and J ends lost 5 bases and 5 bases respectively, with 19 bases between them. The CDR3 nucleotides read TGTGCCAGCAGCCCAAACGGCCACGCCGCGGACGAGCAGTACTTC. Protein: CASSPNGHAADEQYF.

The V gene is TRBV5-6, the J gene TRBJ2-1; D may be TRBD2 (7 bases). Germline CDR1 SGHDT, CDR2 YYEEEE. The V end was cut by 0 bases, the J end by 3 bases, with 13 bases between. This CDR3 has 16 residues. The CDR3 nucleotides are TGTGCCAGCAGCTTGGGGGCGGGGGCCCACTACAATGAGCAGTTCTTC. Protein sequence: CASSLGAGAHYNEQFF.

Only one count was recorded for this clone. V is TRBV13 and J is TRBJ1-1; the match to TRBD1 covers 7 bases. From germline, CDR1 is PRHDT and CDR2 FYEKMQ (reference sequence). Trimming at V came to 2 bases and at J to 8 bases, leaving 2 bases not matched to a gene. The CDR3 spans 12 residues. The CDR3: CASSLPGQEAFF. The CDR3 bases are TGTGCCAGCAGCTTACCGGGACAGGAAGCTTTCTTT.

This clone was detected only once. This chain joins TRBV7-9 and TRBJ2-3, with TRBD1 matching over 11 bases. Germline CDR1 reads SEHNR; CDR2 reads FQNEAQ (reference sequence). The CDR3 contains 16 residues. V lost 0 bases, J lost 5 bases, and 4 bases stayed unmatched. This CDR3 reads CASSLAGQGAKDTQYF. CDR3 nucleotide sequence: TGTGCCAGCAGCTTAGCTGGACAGGGGGCGAAAGATACGCAGTATTTT.

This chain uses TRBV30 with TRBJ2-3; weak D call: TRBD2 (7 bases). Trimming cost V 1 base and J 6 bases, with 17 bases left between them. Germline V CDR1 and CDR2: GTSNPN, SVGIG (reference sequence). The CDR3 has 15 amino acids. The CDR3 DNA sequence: TGTGCCTGGAGTGAATTGGGGGGGCTCGGGGATACGCAGTATTTT. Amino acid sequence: CAWSELGGLGDTQYF.

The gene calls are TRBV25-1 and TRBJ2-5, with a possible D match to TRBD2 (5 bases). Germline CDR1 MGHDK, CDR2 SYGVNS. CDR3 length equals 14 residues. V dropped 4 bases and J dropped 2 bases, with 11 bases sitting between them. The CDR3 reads CASSGRAVQETQYF. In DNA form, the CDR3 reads TGTGCCAGCAGTGGGCGGGCTGTTCAAGAGACCCAGTACTTC.

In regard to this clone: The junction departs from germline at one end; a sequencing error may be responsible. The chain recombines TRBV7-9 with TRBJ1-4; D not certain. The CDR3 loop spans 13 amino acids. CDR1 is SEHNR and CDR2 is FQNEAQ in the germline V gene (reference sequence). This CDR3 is CASSAYEEDGMKF. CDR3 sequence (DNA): TGTGCCAGCAGCGCATACGAGGAGGACGGAATGAAGTTT.

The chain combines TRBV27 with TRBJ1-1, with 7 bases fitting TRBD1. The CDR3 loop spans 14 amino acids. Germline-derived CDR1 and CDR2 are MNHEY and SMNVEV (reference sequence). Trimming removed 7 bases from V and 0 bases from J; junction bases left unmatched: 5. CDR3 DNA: TGTGCCAGCAACCTAGACAGGGTGAACACTGAAGCTTTCTTT. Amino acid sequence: CASNLDRVNTEAFF.

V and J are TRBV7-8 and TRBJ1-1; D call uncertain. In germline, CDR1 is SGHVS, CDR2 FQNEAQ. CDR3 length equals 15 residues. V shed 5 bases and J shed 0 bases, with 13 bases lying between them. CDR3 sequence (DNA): TGTGCCAGCAGCGTCTCGACGGGGATGAACACTGAAGCTTTCTTT. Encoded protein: CASSVSTGMNTEAFF.

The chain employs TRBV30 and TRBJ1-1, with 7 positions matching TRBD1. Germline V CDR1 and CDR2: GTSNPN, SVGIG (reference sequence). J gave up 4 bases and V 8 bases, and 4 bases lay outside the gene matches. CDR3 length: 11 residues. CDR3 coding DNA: TGTGCCGCTGACAGGGTCACTGAAGCTTTCTTT. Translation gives CAADRVTEAFF.

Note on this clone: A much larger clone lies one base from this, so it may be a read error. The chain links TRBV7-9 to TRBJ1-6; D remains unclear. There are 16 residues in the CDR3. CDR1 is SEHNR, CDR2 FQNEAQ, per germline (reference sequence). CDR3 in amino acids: CASSPDLASYNSPLYF. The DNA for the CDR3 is TGTGCCAGCAGCCCGGACTTGGCCTCCTATAATTCACCCCTCTACTTT.

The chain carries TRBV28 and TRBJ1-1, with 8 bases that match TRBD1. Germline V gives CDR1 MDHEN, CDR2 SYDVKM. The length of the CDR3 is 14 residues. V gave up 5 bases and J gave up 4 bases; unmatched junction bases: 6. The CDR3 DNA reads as TGTGCCAGCAGTGAGATCACAGGGGGCACTGAAGCTTTCTTT. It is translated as CASSEITGGTEAFF.

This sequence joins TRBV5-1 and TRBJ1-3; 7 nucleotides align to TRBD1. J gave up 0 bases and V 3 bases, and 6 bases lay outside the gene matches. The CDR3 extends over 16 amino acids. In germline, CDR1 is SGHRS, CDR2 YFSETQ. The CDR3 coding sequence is TGCGCCAGCAGCTACAGGGGCGAGAGCTCTGGAAACACCATATATTTT. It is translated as CASSYRGESSGNTIYF.